The entry that follows covers one T cell receptor beta chain sequence. This sample is drawn from a study of blood T cell repertoires in COVID-19. The CDR3 sequence is 16 residues long. The ends lost 7 bases at V and 5 bases at J; junction bases unmatched: 12. Germline assignment: CDR1 LGHDT and CDR2 YNNKEL (reference sequence). The method was immunoSEQ multiplex PCR; TCRdb's version includes in-frame clones alone and lacks a portion of them. The data hold around 170,000 clones, with 89% observed a single time. Sequencing was carried out using peripheral blood. This chain uses TRBV3-1 (or the pseudogene TRBV3-2) with TRBJ2-1; 9 nucleotides align to TRBD2. The origin of this receptor is a man between 18 and 29 years old who had recovered from COVID-19. Here the CDR3 DNA reads TGTGCCAGCAACAAATTTGGGGCGGGAGGGAACAATGAGCAGTTCTTC. Encoded protein: CASNKFGAGGNNEQFF.